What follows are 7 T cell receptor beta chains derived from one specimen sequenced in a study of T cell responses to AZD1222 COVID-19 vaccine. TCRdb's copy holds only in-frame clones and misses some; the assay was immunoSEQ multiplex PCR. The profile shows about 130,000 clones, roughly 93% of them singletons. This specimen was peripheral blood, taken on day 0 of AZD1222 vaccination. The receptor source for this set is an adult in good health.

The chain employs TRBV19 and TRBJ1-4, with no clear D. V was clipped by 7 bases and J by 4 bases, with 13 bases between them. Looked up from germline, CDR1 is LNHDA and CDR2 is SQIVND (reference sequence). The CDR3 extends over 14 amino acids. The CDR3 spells CASTNGQDNEKLFF. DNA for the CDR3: TGTGCCAGTACCAACGGGCAGGATAATGAAAAACTGTTTTTT. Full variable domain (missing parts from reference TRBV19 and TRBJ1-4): DGGITQSPKYLFRKEGQNVTLSCEQNLNHDAMYWYRQDPGQGLRLIYYSQIVNDFQKGDIAEGYSVSREKKESFPLTVTSAQKNPTAFYLCASTNGQDNEKLFFGSGTQLSVL.

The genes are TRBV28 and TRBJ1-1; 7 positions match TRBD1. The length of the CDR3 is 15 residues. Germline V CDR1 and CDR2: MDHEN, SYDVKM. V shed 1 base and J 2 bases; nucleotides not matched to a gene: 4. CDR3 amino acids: CASSLSRQGNTEAFF. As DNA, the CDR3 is TGTGCCAGCAGTTTATCGAGACAGGGTAACACTGAAGCTTTCTTT.

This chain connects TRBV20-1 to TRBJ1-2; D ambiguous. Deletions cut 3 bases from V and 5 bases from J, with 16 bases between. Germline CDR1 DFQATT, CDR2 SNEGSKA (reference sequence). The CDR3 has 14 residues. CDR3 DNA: TGCAGTGCTAGTATTTTCGACACCGCTTATGGCTACACCTTC. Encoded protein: CSASIFDTAYGYTF.

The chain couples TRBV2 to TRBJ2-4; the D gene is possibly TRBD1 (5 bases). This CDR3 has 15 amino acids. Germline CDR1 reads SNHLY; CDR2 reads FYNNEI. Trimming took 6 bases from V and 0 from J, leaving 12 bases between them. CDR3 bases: TGTGCCAGCAGAGAGGACACCTTAGCCAAAAACATTCAGTACTTC. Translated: CASREDTLAKNIQYF.

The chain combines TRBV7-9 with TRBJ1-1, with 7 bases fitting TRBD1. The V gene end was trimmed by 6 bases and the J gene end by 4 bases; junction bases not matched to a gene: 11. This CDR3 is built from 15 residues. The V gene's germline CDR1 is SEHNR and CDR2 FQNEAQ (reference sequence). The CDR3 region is CASSSYGQVVTEAFF. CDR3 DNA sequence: TGTGCCAGCAGTTCTTATGGACAGGTGGTCACTGAAGCTTTCTTT.

The CDR3 is CASSFRGQSGYEQYF. In DNA form, the CDR3 reads TGTGCCAGCAGCTTTCGGGGACAGTCCGGCTACGAGCAGTACTTC. The chain links TRBV11-3 to TRBJ2-7, with TRBD1 matching over 7 bases. CDR1 is SGHNT, CDR2 YENEEA, per germline. V shed 3 bases, J shed 3 bases, and the junction held 8 bases outside the gene matches. The CDR3 is 15 amino acids.

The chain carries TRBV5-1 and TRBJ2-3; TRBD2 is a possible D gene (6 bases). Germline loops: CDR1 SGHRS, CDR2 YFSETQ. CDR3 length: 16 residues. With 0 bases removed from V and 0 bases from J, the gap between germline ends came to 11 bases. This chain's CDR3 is CASSLDAGFSTDTQYF. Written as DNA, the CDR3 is TGCGCCAGCAGCTTGGATGCGGGGTTTAGCACAGATACGCAGTATTTT.